Listed here are 5 T cell receptor beta chains from one sample, sequenced in a study of cytomegalovirus exposure and HLA in healthy donors. Researchers ran the PCR with 60 Vbeta and 13 Jbeta primers. The method was immunoSEQ multiplex PCR; TCRdb's version includes in-frame clones alone and lacks a portion of them. The table shows about 63,000 clones, with around 73% occurring only once. The sample consisted of PBMCs. The receptor source for this set is a man in his forties or fifties in good health and CMV-seronegative.

About this clone: The junction departs from germline at one end; a sequencing error may be responsible. The chain has TRBV27 and TRBJ2-7; 7 nucleotides line up with TRBD1. The germline V gene encodes CDR1 MNHEY and CDR2 SMNVEV (reference sequence). This CDR3 is 13 amino acids long. For the CDR3, the DNA is TGTGCCTGCAGTGAACAGGGGAGACACGAGCAGTACTTC. Encoded protein: CACSEQGRHEQYF.

This chain connects TRBV7-8 to TRBJ2-2, with a possible D match to TRBD1 (5 bases). Trimming removed 3 bases at V and 4 bases at J, with 18 bases between. The CDR3 consists of 17 residues. Germline V lookup: CDR1 SGHVS, CDR2 FQNEAQ. CDR3 coding DNA: TGTGCCAGCAGCTTTCCCGACAGACGCAAAATCACCGGGGAGCTGTTTTTT. This gives the protein CASSFPDRRKITGELFF. Complete variable domain (other parts from reference TRBV7-8 and TRBJ2-2): GAGVSQSPRYKVAKRGQDVALRCDPISGHVSLFWYQQALGQGPEFLTYFQNEAQLDKSGLPSDRFFAERPEGSVSTLKIQRTQQEDSAVYLCASSFPDRRKITGELFFGEGSRLTVL.

This chain uses TRBV9 with TRBJ2-3; 8 positions agree with TRBD2. Trimming took 4 bases from V and 4 from J; bases not matched to a gene: 11. There are 16 residues in the CDR3. Germline lookup yields CDR1 SGDLS and CDR2 YYNGEE. CDR3 sequence (DNA): TGTGCCAGCAGCCACCCCCCACTAGCGGTCTCAGATACGCAGTATTTT. Translation gives CASSHPPLAVSDTQYF.

The chain is built from TRBV7-9 and TRBJ1-2, with TRBD1 matching 10 bases. CDR3 length: 18 amino acids. Germline loops: CDR1 SEHNR, CDR2 FQNEAQ (reference sequence). The V and J ends lost 2 bases and 3 bases, in that order; junction bases with no gene match: 12. The CDR3 region is CASSLSLVTGGSDYGYTF. In nucleotides, the CDR3 is TGTGCCAGCAGCTTAAGCTTAGTGACAGGGGGCTCGGACTATGGCTACACCTTC.

The chain joins TRBV5-1 to TRBJ1-3; D is ambiguous. V was pared by 5 bases and J by 10 bases, with 10 bases between. CDR3 size: 11 residues. CDR1 and CDR2 (germline): SGHRS, YFSETQ. The CDR3 sequence: CASRDKETIYF. The CDR3 DNA is TGCGCCAGCAGGGATAAGGAGACCATATATTTT.